The clone carrying this T cell receptor (beta chain) was seen more than once but under ten times. Its antigen remains unidentified. Profiling relied on immunoSEQ multiplex PCR, and the TCRdb table lists in-frame clones only, not all of them. The sample has about 22,000 clones; roughly 97% are singletons. V lost 10 bases to trimming and J lost 4 bases, with 19 bases between them. The CDR3 covers 14 residues. Looked up from germline, CDR1 is ENHRY and CDR2 is SYGVKD. These data belong to a study of monozygotic twins with cystic fibrosis. Study findings and constraints: Nucleotide-identical clonotype sharing was significantly higher within monozygotic CF twin pairs than between unrelated CF individuals. Co-twins had the most similar V usage for 13 of 16 pairs, J for 8.

Sequencing input: blood. The receptor was derived from a girl aged 5-17 years with cystic fibrosis. This sequence joins TRBV10-3 and TRBJ1-1; tentatively, D is TRBD1 (5 bases). The CDR3 reads CATRTKGGITEAFF. The CDR3 region has the DNA TGTGCCACCAGGACAAAGGGAGGGATCACTGAAGCTTTCTTT.